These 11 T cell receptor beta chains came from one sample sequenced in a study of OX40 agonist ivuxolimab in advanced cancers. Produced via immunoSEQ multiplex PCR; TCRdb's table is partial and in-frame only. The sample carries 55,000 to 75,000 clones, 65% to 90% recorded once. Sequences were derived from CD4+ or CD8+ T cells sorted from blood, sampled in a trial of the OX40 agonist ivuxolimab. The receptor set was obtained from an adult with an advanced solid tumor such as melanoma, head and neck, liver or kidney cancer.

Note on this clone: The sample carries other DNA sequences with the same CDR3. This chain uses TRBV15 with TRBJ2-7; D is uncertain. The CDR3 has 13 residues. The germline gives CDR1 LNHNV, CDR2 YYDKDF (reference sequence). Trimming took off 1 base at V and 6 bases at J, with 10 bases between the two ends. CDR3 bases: TGTGCCACCAGCAGAGCTCGTATCTCCGAGCAGTACTTC. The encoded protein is CATSRARISEQYF. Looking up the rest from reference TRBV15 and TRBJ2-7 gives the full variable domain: DAMVIQNPRYQVTQFGKPVTLSCSQTLNHNVMYWYQQKSSQAPKLLFHYYDKDFNNEADTPDNFQSRRPNTSFCFLDIRSPGLGDTAMYLCATSRARISEQYFGPGTRLTVT.

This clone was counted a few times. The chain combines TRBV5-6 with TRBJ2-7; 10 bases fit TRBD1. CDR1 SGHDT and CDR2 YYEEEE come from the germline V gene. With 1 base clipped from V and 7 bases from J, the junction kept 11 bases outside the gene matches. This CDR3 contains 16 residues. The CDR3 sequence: CASSLYSDRGRREQYF. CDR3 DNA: TGTGCCAGCAGCTTGTATTCTGACAGGGGGCGGAGGGAGCAGTACTTC. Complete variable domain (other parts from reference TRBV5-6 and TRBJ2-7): DAGVTQSPTHLIKTRGQQVTLRCSPKSGHDTVSWYQQALGQGPQFIFQYYEEEERQRGNFPDRFSGHQFPNYSSELNVNALLLGDSALYLCASSLYSDRGRREQYFGPGTRLTVT.

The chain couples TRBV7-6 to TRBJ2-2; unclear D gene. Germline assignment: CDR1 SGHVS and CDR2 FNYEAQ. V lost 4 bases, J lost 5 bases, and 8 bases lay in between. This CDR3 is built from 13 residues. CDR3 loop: CASSSQGTGELFF. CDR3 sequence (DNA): TGTGCCAGCAGCTCGCAAGGGACCGGGGAGCTGTTTTTT.

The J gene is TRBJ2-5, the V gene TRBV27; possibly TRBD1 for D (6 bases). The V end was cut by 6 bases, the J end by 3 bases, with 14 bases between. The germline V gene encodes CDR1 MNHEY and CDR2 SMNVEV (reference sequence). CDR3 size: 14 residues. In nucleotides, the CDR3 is TGTGCCAGCAGAACAGGGACGGACAAAGAGACCCAGTACTTC. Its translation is CASRTGTDKETQYF.

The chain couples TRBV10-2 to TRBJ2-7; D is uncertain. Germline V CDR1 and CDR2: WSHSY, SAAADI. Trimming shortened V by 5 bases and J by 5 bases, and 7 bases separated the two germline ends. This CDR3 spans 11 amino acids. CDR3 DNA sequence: TGCGCCAGCAGTTTAACCCACGAGCAGTACTTC. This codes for CASSLTHEQYF.

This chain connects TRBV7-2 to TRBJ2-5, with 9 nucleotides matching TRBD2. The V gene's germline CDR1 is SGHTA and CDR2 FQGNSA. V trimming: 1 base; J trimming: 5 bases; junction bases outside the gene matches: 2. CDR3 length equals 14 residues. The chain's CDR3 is CASSLDLAGETQYF. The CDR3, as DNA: TGTGCCAGCAGCTTAGACCTAGCGGGGGAGACCCAGTACTTC.

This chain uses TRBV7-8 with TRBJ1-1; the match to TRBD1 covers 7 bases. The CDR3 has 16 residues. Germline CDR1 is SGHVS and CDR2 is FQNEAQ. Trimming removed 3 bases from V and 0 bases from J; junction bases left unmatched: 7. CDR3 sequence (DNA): TGTGCCAGCAGCTTCCAATCGACAGGGTTGAACACTGAAGCTTTCTTT. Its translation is CASSFQSTGLNTEAFF.

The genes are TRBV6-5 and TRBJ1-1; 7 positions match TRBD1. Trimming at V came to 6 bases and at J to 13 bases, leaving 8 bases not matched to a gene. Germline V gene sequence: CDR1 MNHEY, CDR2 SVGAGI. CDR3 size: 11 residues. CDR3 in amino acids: CASRRTGIDFF. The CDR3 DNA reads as TGTGCCAGCAGGAGGACAGGAATCGATTTCTTT.

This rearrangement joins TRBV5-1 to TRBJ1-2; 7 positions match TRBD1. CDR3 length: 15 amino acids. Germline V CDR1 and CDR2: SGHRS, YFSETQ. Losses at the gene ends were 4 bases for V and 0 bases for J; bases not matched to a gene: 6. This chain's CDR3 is CASSSGTETNYGYTF. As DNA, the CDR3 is TGCGCCAGCAGCAGTGGGACAGAAACTAACTATGGCTACACCTTC.

For the CDR3, the DNA is TGTGCCAGCGCTCGACAGGGCGCTGGAAACACCATATATTTT. This translates into CASARQGAGNTIYF. The chain has TRBV19 and TRBJ1-3; TRBD1 matches 7 bases. The CDR3 runs 14 residues. V dropped 9 bases and J dropped 2; count of bases not matched to a gene: 7. CDR1 and CDR2 from the germline V gene are LNHDA and SQIVND (reference sequence).

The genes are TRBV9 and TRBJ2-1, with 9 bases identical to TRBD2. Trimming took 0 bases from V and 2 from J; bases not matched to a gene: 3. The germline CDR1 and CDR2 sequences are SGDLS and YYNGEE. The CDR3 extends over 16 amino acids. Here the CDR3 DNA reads TGTGCCAGCAGCGTAGGTGGCGGGAGGGCCTACAATGAGCAGTTCTTC. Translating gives CASSVGGGRAYNEQFF.